These 17 T cell receptor beta chains originate from one sample sequenced in a study of identical twins. A single record per CDR3 protein comes from TCRdb applying MiXCR to the 5' RACE reads. The sample lists around 470,000 distinct CDR3 sequences; 14% were seen once. These data were also filed under a second study, of yellow fever vaccine responses in identical twins.

The sequencing input was CD4+ T cells sorted from blood. Receptors originate from a woman between 18 and 29 years old in good health.

This chain uses TRBV24-1 with TRBJ2-7, with 8 positions matching TRBD1. Trimming cost V 4 bases and J 4 bases; bases outside gene matches: 8. CDR3 size: 15 residues. Germline loops: CDR1 KGHDR, CDR2 SFDVKD. CDR3 bases: TGTGCCACCAGTGAGTCGGGACAGGCAGCGTACGAGCAGTACTTC. Translating it yields CATSESGQAAYEQYF.

This clonotype has a handful of counts. CDR3 loop: CASSPSPSSGTQYF. CDR3 nucleotide sequence: TGTGCCAGCTCACCAAGCCCCTCCTCGGGGACCCAGTACTTC. The gene calls are TRBV18 and TRBJ2-5, with D unresolved. Trimming pared 2 bases from V and 7 bases from J, leaving 14 bases between. This CDR3 is built from 14 residues. Germline V CDR1 and CDR2: KGHSH, LQKENI.

The chain uses TRBV3-1 and TRBJ2-7; 7 bases match TRBD1. Germline V gene lookup returns CDR1 LGHDT and CDR2 YNNKEL (reference sequence). The CDR3 has 13 residues. Trimming at V came to 6 bases and at J to 5 bases, leaving 7 bases not matched to a gene. The CDR3 DNA reads TGTGCCAGCAGAGCTACAGGGGCGAACGAGCAGTACTTC. As protein: CASRATGANEQYF.

This clonotype was seen a handful of times. CDR3 residues: CASAGLRQVYYGYTF. The CDR3 DNA reads TGTGCCAGCGCGGGACTCCGACAGGTCTACTATGGCTACACCTTC. The rearrangement links TRBV21-1 to TRBJ1-2. TRBV21-1 is an annotated pseudogene. This CDR3 has 15 residues.

The chain recombines TRBV28 with TRBJ2-1; possibly TRBD2 for D (5 bases). Germline CDR1 is MDHEN and CDR2 is SYDVKM. The CDR3 spans 16 residues. The germline V and J ends were trimmed by 4 bases and 6 bases, with 19 bases remaining between them. The CDR3 DNA reads as TGTGCCAGCAGTTCCTCTCGGGGATCCTACAGCAATGAGCAGTTCTTC. Its protein is CASSSSRGSYSNEQFF. Full variable domain (rest looked up from reference TRBV28 and TRBJ2-1): DVKVTQSSRYLVKRTGEKVFLECVQDMDHENMFWYRQDPGLGLRLIYFSYDVKMKEKGDIPEGYSVSREKKERFSLILESASTNQTSMYLCASSSSRGSYSNEQFFGPGTRLTVL.

The chain is built from TRBV7-2 and TRBJ2-1, with D uncertain. Trimming left V 2 bases short and J 6 bases short, with 8 bases between. Germline loops: CDR1 SGHTA, CDR2 FQGNSA. The CDR3 spans 13 residues. CDR3 loop: CASSLKGSNEQFF. The CDR3 DNA reads as TGTGCCAGCAGCTTAAAGGGAAGCAATGAGCAGTTCTTC.

J is TRBJ2-5 and V is TRBV4-2; 9 bases fit TRBD1. J was trimmed by 5 bases and V by 1 base; bases with no gene match: 5. The CDR3 runs 15 residues. Germline-derived CDR1 and CDR2 are LGHNA and YNFKEQ. CDR3 region: CASSQGLDRGETQYF. The CDR3 DNA follows: TGTGCCAGCAGCCAAGGCCTTGACAGGGGGGAGACCCAGTACTTC.

This clonotype was seen only once. The chain employs TRBV11-2 and TRBJ2-3; TRBD2 agrees at 11 bases. V dropped 1 base and J dropped 2; count of bases not matched to a gene: 8. Germline V gene lookup returns CDR1 SGHAT and CDR2 FQNNGV. The CDR3 spans 18 residues. CDR3 amino acids: CASSLVAVAGGITDTQYF. In DNA, the CDR3 is TGTGCCAGCAGCTTAGTGGCAGTAGCGGGGGGGATCACAGATACGCAGTATTTT.

This clonotype was counted between two and nine times. The J gene is TRBJ2-1, the V gene TRBV19, with D possibly TRBD1 on 5 matching bases. The V end was cut by 6 bases, the J end by 6 bases, with 15 bases between. The CDR3 contains 14 residues. CDR1 and CDR2 (germline): LNHDA, SQIVND (reference sequence). The CDR3, as DNA: TGTGCCAGTAGCACCCTGACCGACAGCAATGAGCAGTTCTTC. Translating gives CASSTLTDSNEQFF.

The table lists this clonotype with a few counts. The chain couples TRBV25-1 to TRBJ1-1, with TRBD1 matching 9 bases. The CDR3 is made up of 14 amino acids. The V gene's germline CDR1 is MGHDK and CDR2 SYGVNS. Trimming took 8 bases from V and 9 from J; bases not matched to a gene: 13. CDR3 loop: CASRNPGQGAQAFF. CDR3 nucleotide sequence: TGTGCCAGCCGAAACCCGGGACAGGGTGCGCAAGCTTTCTTT.

The V and J genes are TRBV27 and TRBJ2-6; the match to TRBD2 covers 9 bases. V was pared by 3 bases and J by 2 bases, with 11 bases of the junction left unmatched. The germline CDR1 and CDR2 sequences are MNHEY and SMNVEV (reference sequence). The CDR3 has 19 amino acids. The CDR3 nucleotides read TGTGCCAGCAGTTTGATGGGTAGCGGGAGTTTAGCTGGGGCCAACGTCCTGACTTTC. Translating gives CASSLMGSGSLAGANVLTF.

V and J are TRBV5-1 and TRBJ2-7; D could derive from TRBD1 or TRBD2 (5 bases each). This CDR3 has 15 residues. Trimming cost V 0 bases and J 0 bases, with 10 bases left between them. CDR1 and CDR2 (germline): SGHRS, YFSETQ. CDR3 in amino acids: CASSLGPGSSYEQYF. The CDR3 nucleotides are TGCGCCAGCAGCTTGGGCCCAGGGAGCTCCTACGAGCAGTACTTC.

The V gene is TRBV2, the J gene TRBJ2-2; the D gene could be TRBD1 or TRBD2 (5 bases each). This CDR3 has 15 amino acids. The ends were cut back, 6 bases at V and 5 bases at J, with 16 bases in the middle. Germline loops: CDR1 SNHLY, CDR2 FYNNEI. CDR3 protein: CASRRDVRKTGELFF. CDR3 DNA sequence: TGTGCCAGCAGGAGGGACGTTAGAAAAACCGGGGAGCTGTTTTTT.

The chain couples TRBV20-1 to TRBJ2-7, with D uncertain. The CDR3 sequence is 20 residues long. V dropped 1 base and J dropped 4 bases, with 32 bases sitting between them. Germline-derived CDR1 and CDR2 are DFQATT and SNEGSKA (reference sequence). The CDR3 spells CSARALNLTLSILGHYEQYF. CDR3 DNA sequence: TGCAGTGCTAGAGCGCTGAATTTAACTCTCTCTATTCTCGGGCATTACGAGCAGTACTTC.

The chain employs TRBV9 and TRBJ2-2, with 14 bases aligning to TRBD2. CDR1 is SGDLS, CDR2 YYNGEE, per germline. V was clipped by 0 bases and J by 3 bases; unmatched bases: 7. The CDR3 is 19 residues long. DNA of the CDR3: TGTGCCAGCAGCGTAGCTCCTCGGGGACTAGCGGGAGACACCGGGGAGCTGTTTTTT. Translation gives CASSVAPRGLAGDTGELFF.

This clonotype was detected a few times. Germline is not matched at one junction end, which may reflect a read error. The chain combines TRBV5-1 with TRBJ2-2; unclear D gene. CDR3 length: 15 amino acids. Germline CDR1 is SGHRS and CDR2 is YFSETQ. The chain's CDR3 is CASTLTTVGTGELFF. CDR3 DNA sequence: TGCGCCAGCACCTTGACAACTGTGGGCACCGGGGAGCTGTTTTTT. The variable domain in full, with the rest retrieved from reference TRBV5-1 and TRBJ2-2, is KAGVTQTPRYLIKTRGQQVTLSCSPISGHRSVSWYQQTPGQGLQFLFEYFSETQRNKGNFPGRFSGRQFSNSRSEMNVSTLELGDSALYLCASTLTTVGTGELFFGEGSRLTVL.

The chain has TRBV28 and TRBJ2-7, with 12 bases aligning to TRBD1. V shed 5 bases and J 1 base; nucleotides not matched to a gene: 3. Germline CDR1 is MDHEN and CDR2 is SYDVKM. The CDR3 spans 15 residues. DNA of the CDR3: TGTGCCAGCAGTGGGACAGGGGGCCATTCCTACGAGCAGTACTTC. It is translated as CASSGTGGHSYEQYF.